This TCR beta chain was recorded in a study of cytomegalovirus exposure and HLA in healthy donors. Study conclusions and caveats: An analysis done earlier found most TCR beta V segments productive about 87% or about 30% of the time. It has been reported that TCR beta sequences accurately predicted the HLA-A and HLA-B alleles of most subjects. Later on, an analysis tied 15,000 to 20,000 TCR beta sequences to HLA alleles at 0.05 false discovery rate.

Only one count was recorded for this clone. As yet, its antigen is unknown. The germline V and J ends were trimmed by 2 bases and 0 bases, with 14 bases remaining between them. Germline values: CDR1 LNHNV, CDR2 YYDKDF (reference sequence). This CDR3 spans 17 amino acids. PCR primers comprised 60 Vbeta and 13 Jbeta primers. Assay: immunoSEQ multiplex PCR; the TCRdb copy retains only in-frame clones and omits some. This sample has almost 200,000 clones, with roughly 83% found just once. The source is a male donor in good health and CMV-seropositive. This chain connects TRBV15 to TRBJ1-3; a possible D gene is TRBD1 (5 bases). Sequencing input: PBMCs. The CDR3 region has the DNA TGTGCCACCAGCAGAACTACCAGGGCGATCTCTGGAAACACCATATATTTT. Protein: CATSRTTRAISGNTIYF.